This T cell receptor beta chain was sequenced in a study of T cells in Graves' hyperthyroidism and ophthalmopathy. TCR beta CDR3 regions were amplified from RNA transcripts. HTBI primers drove first-round RT-PCR of the TCR CDR3. TCRdb fed the multiplex PCR reads into MiXCR, producing one record per CDR3 protein. The sample has 360,000 or so distinct CDR3 sequences, roughly 20% seen once; the top ten hold 15%. The CDR3 spans 15 residues. V was pared by 1 base and J by 2 bases, with 11 bases between. In germline, CDR1 is SEHNR, CDR2 FQNEAQ (reference sequence). This clonotype was seen many times. The sequencing sample was made of blood. This receptor was identified in a middle-aged woman with Graves' ophthalmopathy. The rearrangement links TRBV7-9 to TRBJ1-1; D is unresolved. CDR3 amino acids: CASSLGVTANTEAFF. The CDR3 region has the DNA TGTGCCAGCAGCTTAGGGGTAACAGCCAACACTGAAGCTTTCTTT.